A selection of T cell receptor beta chains follows, all from one sample in a study of T cell responses to AZD1222 COVID-19 vaccine. This table comes from immunoSEQ multiplex PCR, and its TCRdb copy is limited to in-frame clones, with some not included. The repertoire holds roughly 250,000 clones, with roughly 93% as singletons. Sequencing was performed on peripheral blood, taken on day 0 of AZD1222 vaccination. These receptors were collected from an adult in good health. The CDR3 runs from the conserved cysteine through the conserved F or W. The D gene is left open where the match is weak. Some rows mark clone size as missing; the rest say once, few, many or name a class of expanded clone.

NA,TRBJ1-1,TRBD1,TRBV4-3,CASSQGQGVTTEAFF,TGCGCCAGCAGCCAAGGACAGGGAGTTACTACTGAAGCTTTCTTT
NA,TRBJ2-1,TRBD2,TRBV6-2/TRBV6-3,CASSYWASGSLNNEQFF,TGTGCCAGCAGTTACTGGGCTAGCGGGAGTCTCAACAATGAGCAGTTCTTC
NA,TRBJ1-4,NA,TRBV7-2,CASSPSRDNEKLFF,TGTGCCAGCAGCCCCTCCCGGGACAATGAAAAACTGTTTTTT
NA,TRBJ1-4,NA,TRBV2,CASRISPTNEKLFF,TGTGCCAGCAGGATTTCGCCCACTAATGAAAAACTGTTTTTT
NA,TRBJ2-1,NA,TRBV7-3,CASSSGPTSSYNEQFF,TGTGCCAGCAGCTCCGGACCAACGAGCTCCTACAATGAGCAGTTCTTC
NA,TRBJ2-1,TRBD2,TRBV28,CASSQTSGGAHNEQFF,TGTGCCAGCAGTCAGACTAGCGGGGGGGCCCACAATGAGCAGTTCTTC
NA,TRBJ1-5,NA,TRBV28,CASSLPGQPQHF,TGTGCCAGCAGCCTTCCCGGTCAGCCCCAGCATTTT
NA,TRBJ2-1,TRBD2,TRBV29-1,CSVALAWNEQFF,TGCAGCGTTGCACTAGCGTGGAATGAGCAGTTCTTC
NA,TRBJ2-5,NA,TRBV9,CASSVGITQETQYF,TGTGCCAGCAGCGTAGGGATCACTCAAGAGACCCAGTACTTC
NA,TRBJ1-2,TRBD1,TRBV3-1/TRBV3-2,CASSRQGGVYGYTF,TGTGCCAGCAGTCGACAGGGAGGCGTCTATGGCTACACCTTC
NA,TRBJ1-1,NA,TRBV18,CASSPPGRDTEAFF,TGTGCCAGCTCACCACCGGGACGGGACACTGAAGCTTTCTTT
NA,TRBJ2-7,NA,TRBV30,CAWRIGGTLSYEQYF,TGTGCCTGGAGGATTGGAGGGACTCTCTCCTACGAGCAGTACTTC
NA,TRBJ2-7,NA,TRBV7-9,CASSLEAASYEQYF,TGTGCCAGCAGCTTAGAGGCCGCTTCCTACGAGCAGTACTTC
NA,TRBJ2-1,NA,TRBV5-4,CASNPSAANSYNEQFF,TGTGCCAGCAATCCTTCGGCGGCAAACTCCTACAATGAGCAGTTCTTC
NA,TRBJ2-7,TRBD1,TRBV5-1,CATSRTGREQYF,TGCGCCACCAGCCGGACAGGGCGGGAGCAGTACTTC
NA,TRBJ2-6,NA,TRBV18,CASSPSSGANVLTF,TGTGCCAGCTCACCGAGCTCTGGGGCCAACGTCCTGACTTTC
NA,TRBJ2-7,NA,TRBV16,CASSQETYSYEQYF,TGTGCCAGCAGCCAGGAAACCTACTCCTACGAGCAGTACTTC
once,TRBJ2-3,NA,TRBV10-3,CAIRPGHGTDTQYF,TGTGCCATCAGGCCGGGACACGGCACAGATACGCAGTATTTT
NA,TRBJ1-3,NA,TRBV6-5,CASRRGLRAGNTIYF,TGTGCCAGCAGACGAGGCCTCAGGGCAGGAAACACCATATATTTT
NA,TRBJ1-2,NA,TRBV12-3/TRBV12-4,CASSTGYYGYTF,TGTGCCAGCAGTACGGGGTACTATGGCTACACCTTC
NA,TRBJ2-7,TRBD1,TRBV5-4,CASSPTTGASYEQYF,TGTGCCAGCAGCCCAACGACAGGGGCCTCCTACGAGCAGTACTTC
NA,TRBJ2-7,NA,TRBV28,CASSVLDARVSYEQYF,TGTGCCAGCAGCGTTCTTGACGCACGGGTCTCCTACGAGCAGTACTTC
NA,TRBJ2-2,NA,TRBV2,CASSGDWIGELFF,TGTGCCAGCAGTGGAGACTGGATCGGGGAGCTGTTTTTT
NA,TRBJ1-2,TRBD1,TRBV5-1,CASRAGTGWYGYTF,TGCGCCAGCAGGGCCGGGACAGGGTGGTATGGCTACACCTTC
NA,TRBJ2-7,TRBD2,TRBV28,CASSPGGSPSYEQYF,TGTGCCAGCAGCCCGGGAGGGTCCCCTTCCTACGAGCAGTACTTC
NA,TRBJ1-2,NA,TRBV2,CASSEGQVASF,TGTGCCAGCAGTGAGGGCCAGGTGGCCTCCTTC
NA,TRBJ2-7,NA,TRBV28,CASIGGHLLRGQYF,TGTGCCAGCATCGGCGGCCATCTCCTACGAGGGCAGTACTTC
NA,TRBJ2-2,NA,TRBV20-1,CSAGRTGELFF,TGCAGTGCAGGGCGGACCGGGGAGCTGTTTTTT
NA,TRBJ1-1,NA,TRBV21-1,CASSKDEAGEPRGTEAFF,TGTGCCAGCAGCAAAGACGAGGCCGGGGAGCCCCGGGGCACTGAAGCTTTCTTT
NA,TRBJ2-7,NA,TRBV10-3,CAISSAGKADEQYF,TGTGCCATCAGTAGCGCAGGGAAGGCAGACGAGCAGTACTTC
NA,TRBJ2-3,TRBD2,TRBV5-1,CASSPRLAGSTDTQYF,TGCGCCAGCAGTCCAAGACTAGCGGGGTCCACAGATACGCAGTATTTT
NA,TRBJ2-6,NA,TRBV3-1/TRBV3-2,CASSQGGPPRANVLTF,TGTGCCAGCAGCCAAGGGGGGCCTCCTCGGGCCAACGTCCTGACTTTC
NA,TRBJ1-2,NA,TRBV5-1,CASSSPRRGEGYTF,TGCGCCAGCAGCTCCCCACGACGAGGGGAAGGCTACACCTTC
NA,TRBJ2-7,TRBD2,TRBV4-3,CASSQLGASGAYEQYF,TGCGCCAGCAGCCAACTTGGGGCTAGCGGTGCCTACGAGCAGTACTTC
NA,TRBJ2-2,NA,TRBV18,CASSPRRTLETGELFF,TGTGCCAGCTCACCTCGTAGGACCCTGGAGACCGGGGAGCTGTTTTTT
NA,TRBJ2-5,NA,TRBV7-6,CASSLAVGQRETQYF,TGTGCCAGCAGCTTAGCGGTTGGACAGCGGGAGACCCAGTACTTC
NA,TRBJ1-1,TRBD1,TRBV30,CAWYGQGYTEAFF,TGTGCCTGGTACGGACAGGGTTACACTGAAGCTTTCTTT
once,TRBJ1-2,NA,TRBV18,CASSEPTVGYTF,TGTGCCAGCTCAGAACCTACGGTTGGCTACACCTTC
NA,TRBJ2-3,NA,TRBV2,CASSKEGRETDTQYF,TGTGCCAGCAGCAAAGAGGGGCGGGAAACAGATACGCAGTATTTT
NA,TRBJ2-2,TRBD2,TRBV19,CASSPSSGSNTGELFF,TGTGCCAGTAGTCCCTCTAGCGGGAGTAACACCGGGGAGCTGTTTTTT
NA,TRBJ1-6,NA,TRBV5-1,CASSLDLVGSPLHF,TGCGCCAGCAGCTTGGATCTGGTCGGATCACCCCTCCACTTT
NA,TRBJ1-5,NA,TRBV5-1,CASSLTGLDQPQHF,TGCGCCAGCAGCTTGACAGGTTTAGATCAGCCCCAGCATTTT
NA,TRBJ2-3,TRBD2,TRBV5-1,CASSLVLAGGTDTQYF,TGCGCCAGCAGCTTGGTACTAGCGGGAGGAACAGATACGCAGTATTTT
NA,TRBJ2-7,TRBD2,TRBV29-1,CSVDSLAGGDEQYF,TGCAGCGTTGATAGCCTAGCGGGAGGGGACGAGCAGTACTTC
NA,TRBJ1-2,NA,TRBV3-1/TRBV3-2,CASSQVESKGYTF,TGTGCCAGCAGCCAGGTTGAGTCGAAAGGCTACACCTTC
NA,TRBJ1-6,TRBD1,TRBV19,CASSTEEGTGVNSPLHF,TGTGCCAGTAGTACGGAGGAAGGGACAGGCGTAAATTCACCCCTCCACTTT
NA,TRBJ2-4,TRBD2,TRBV19,CASSMASGGVRNIQYF,TGTGCCAGTAGTATGGCTAGCGGGGGGGTGAGAAACATTCAGTACTTC
NA,TRBJ2-7,NA,TRBV21-1,CASSKHGRLYEQYF,TGTGCCAGCAGCAAACACGGGCGGCTCTACGAGCAGTACTTC
NA,TRBJ2-3,TRBD1,TRBV6-5,CASTGQGTDTQYF,TGTGCCAGCACCGGACAGGGCACAGATACGCAGTATTTT
NA,TRBJ1-6,NA,TRBV27,CALRGGNSPLHF,TGTGCCCTCCGGGGGGGGAATTCACCCCTCCACTTT
NA,TRBJ2-3,NA,TRBV27,CASTPRLYRGGTDTQYF,TGTGCCAGCACTCCCCGGCTTTATCGGGGCGGCACAGATACGCAGTATTTT
NA,TRBJ1-3,NA,TRBV7-9,CASSPRDPGGSGNTIYF,TGTGCCAGCAGCCCCCGGGACCCTGGAGGCTCTGGAAACACCATATATTTT
once,TRBJ1-2,TRBD1,TRBV9,CASSASKTGAYGYTF,TGTGCCAGCAGCGCCTCCAAGACAGGGGCGTATGGCTACACCTTC
NA,TRBJ2-2,NA,TRBV6-5,CASSRIHTGELFF,TGTGCCAGCTCTAGGATTCACACCGGGGAGCTGTTTTTT
NA,TRBJ1-3,NA,TRBV28,CASSLEQTLLGNTIYF,TGTGCCAGCAGTTTGGAACAGACATTACTTGGAAACACCATATATTTT
NA,TRBJ1-1,TRBD1,TRBV28,CASSVGTGKAFF,TGTGCCAGCAGTGTTGGGACAGGGAAAGCTTTCTTT
once,TRBJ2-1,NA,TRBV6-5,CASISKSSYNEQFF,TGTGCCAGCATATCAAAGAGCTCCTACAATGAGCAGTTCTTC
NA,TRBJ1-1,NA,TRBV9,CASSGPVSNTEAFF,TGTGCCAGCAGCGGTCCAGTGTCGAACACTGAAGCTTTCTTT
NA,TRBJ1-4,NA,TRBV10-3,CATRERETEKLFF,TGTGCCACCAGGGAACGGGAAACGGAAAAACTGTTTTTT